The 26 T cell receptor beta chains given below trace back to one sample, sequenced in a study of T cells after posttransplantation cyclophosphamide. Cyclophosphamide on days +3 and +4 followed busulfan-fludarabine conditioning and a marrow graft. Only in-frame clones appear in the TCRdb table, and some are missing; sequencing was by immunoSEQ multiplex PCR. The data show roughly 4,600 clones, with over 60% seen just once and approximately 35% held by the top ten. The material was PBMCs, obtained after allogeneic stem cell transplant with posttransplant cyclophosphamide. The receptors were gathered from a male patient in his thirties or forties who received an allogeneic stem cell transplant from a related donor, was CMV-positive, and had acute and chronic GVHD. The graft donor may be the source of some T cells.

The V and J genes are TRBV29-1 and TRBJ2-5; TRBD2 aligns across 14 bases. V dropped 7 bases and J dropped 5; count of bases not matched to a gene: 6. Germline CDR1 is SQVTM and CDR2 is ANQGSEA. The CDR3 runs 14 residues. This CDR3 is CSGGLAGVSETQYF. CDR3 DNA sequence: TGCAGCGGGGGACTAGCGGGAGTATCCGAGACCCAGTACTTC.

The chain carries TRBV18 and TRBJ1-1; possible D gene TRBD1, 5 bases. Trimming pared 0 bases from V and 8 bases from J, leaving 16 bases between. The germline V gene has CDR1 KGHSH and CDR2 LQKENI. The CDR3 spans 15 residues. This chain's CDR3 is CASSPPGGGSFEAFF. The CDR3 DNA is TGTGCCAGCTCACCACCGGGCGGGGGGTCGTTCGAAGCTTTCTTT.

Regarding this clone: Other nucleotide sequences in the sample specify the same CDR3. The rearrangement uses TRBV27 and TRBJ2-5; 13 bases match TRBD2. CDR1 is MNHEY, CDR2 SMNVEV, per germline (reference sequence). This CDR3 spans 18 amino acids. Trimming removed 6 bases from V and 2 bases from J; junction bases left unmatched: 12. The CDR3 DNA reads as TGTGCCAGCAGGCCCTTCGGTCCGGGACTAGCGGGACAAGAGACCCAGTACTTC. Protein: CASRPFGPGLAGQETQYF.

This clone appeared a single time. This chain links TRBV6-4 with TRBJ2-3; maybe TRBD2 (6 bases). CDR1 MRHNA and CDR2 SNTAGT come from the germline V gene. V was cut by 0 bases and J by 0 bases, with 7 bases left in between. CDR3 size: 15 residues. The CDR3 here is CASSDSGTSTDTQYF. CDR3 sequence (DNA): TGTGCCAGCAGTGACTCCGGGACTAGCACAGATACGCAGTATTTT.

The V and J genes are TRBV18 and TRBJ2-5; D gene uncertain. Germline-derived CDR1 and CDR2 are KGHSH and LQKENI. This CDR3 has 15 residues. Trimming stripped 0 bases from V and 2 bases from J, with 10 bases between. The chain's CDR3 is CASSPPVAEQETQYF. In DNA, the CDR3 is TGTGCCAGCTCACCACCGGTGGCGGAACAAGAGACCCAGTACTTC.

This clone occurred a few times. V gene TRBV25-1 combines with J gene TRBJ2-4; TRBD1 is a possible D gene (6 bases). The length of the CDR3 is 15 residues. The V and J ends lost 3 bases and 4 bases respectively, with 13 bases between them. The germline V gene has CDR1 MGHDK and CDR2 SYGVNS. The CDR3 coding sequence is TGTGCCAGCAGTGAGGGTTCACAGGGTAAAAACATTCAGTACTTC. It is translated as CASSEGSQGKNIQYF.

V and J are TRBV4-3 and TRBJ2-7, with 8 bases aligning to TRBD2. CDR3 size: 15 residues. V was clipped by 2 bases and J by 5 bases; unmatched bases: 8. Germline V gives CDR1 LGHNA, CDR2 YSLEER. CDR3 bases: TGCGCCAGCAGCCAATCGGGAGGGAAGTCCCACGAGCAGTACTTC. Residues: CASSQSGGKSHEQYF.

This chain links TRBV29-1 with TRBJ1-1; 7 bases are shared with TRBD1. V lost 8 bases, J lost 7 bases, and 7 bases stayed unmatched. The CDR3 is 11 amino acids. Per the germline V gene, CDR1 is SQVTM and CDR2 is ANQGSEA. In DNA form, the CDR3 reads TGCAGCACCTACAGGGGTAATGAAGCTTTCTTT. Protein product: CSTYRGNEAFF.

With regard to this clone: The same CDR3 can be traced to other DNA sequences in this sample. The J gene is TRBJ2-1, the V gene TRBV11-3, with 8 bases that match TRBD2. Germline trimming cut 6 bases from V and 7 bases from J; bases unmatched to any gene: 17. CDR3 length equals 17 residues. Germline CDR1 and CDR2: SGHNT and YENEEA. The CDR3 region is CASSLTPGSGAGNEQFF. CDR3 bases: TGTGCCAGCAGTCTCACGCCCGGTAGCGGGGCGGGAAATGAGCAGTTCTTC. Full variable domain (remainder filled in from reference TRBV11-3 and TRBJ2-1): EAGVVQSPRYKIIEKKQPVAFWCNPISGHNTLYWYLQNLGQGPELLIRYENEEAVDDSQLPKDRFSAERLKGVDSTLKIQPAELGDSAVYLCASSLTPGSGAGNEQFFGPGTRLTVL.

The rearrangement joins TRBV7-6 to TRBJ2-3; TRBD2 aligns across 9 bases. Germline loops: CDR1 SGHVS, CDR2 FNYEAQ. The CDR3 is 17 residues long. V was pared by 2 bases and J by 0 bases, with 6 bases of the junction left unmatched. The CDR3 nucleotides are TGTGCCAGCAGCTTAAAGGCTAGCGGGACTAGCACAGATACGCAGTATTTT. This sequence encodes CASSLKASGTSTDTQYF.

This clone was counted once. This chain uses TRBV18 with TRBJ2-5; 8 positions match TRBD1. This CDR3 spans 14 amino acids. The germline V gene has CDR1 KGHSH and CDR2 LQKENI. J lost 5 bases, V lost 5 bases, and 7 bases had no gene match. For the CDR3, the DNA is TGTGCCAGCTCAGAGACAGGGGACGGGGAGACCCAGTACTTC. As protein: CASSETGDGETQYF.

V gene TRBV7-2 combines with J gene TRBJ1-6, with 7 bases identical to TRBD1. After removal of 5 bases from V and 4 bases from J, the junction contained 8 bases not matched to a gene. The CDR3 sequence is 16 residues long. Germline CDR1 is SGHTA and CDR2 is FQGNSA. The CDR3 loop reads CASSPGDSRYNSPLHF. The CDR3, as DNA: TGTGCCAGCAGCCCCGGGGACAGCCGGTATAATTCACCCCTCCACTTT.

The J gene is TRBJ1-2, the V gene TRBV18; D is undetermined. The CDR3 is made up of 14 amino acids. V dropped 2 bases and J dropped 4 bases, with 11 bases sitting between them. Germline lookup yields CDR1 KGHSH and CDR2 LQKENI. CDR3 in DNA: TGTGCCAGCTCACCATCTCGGGAGTCCTATGGCTACACCTTC. Its translation: CASSPSRESYGYTF.

The CDR3 sequence: CASSTGQGEAFF. CDR3 in DNA: TGCGCCAGCAGTACCGGACAGGGCGAAGCTTTCTTT. The rearrangement links TRBV10-2 to TRBJ1-1, with TRBD1 matching over 8 bases. This CDR3 contains 12 residues. V shed 5 bases and J 8 bases; nucleotides not matched to a gene: 4. In germline, CDR1 is WSHSY, CDR2 SAAADI.

This chain uses TRBV7-2 with TRBJ2-5; weak D call: TRBD1 (6 bases). This CDR3 contains 13 residues. V lost 5 bases to trimming and J lost 4 bases, with 11 bases between them. Germline V gene lookup returns CDR1 SGHTA and CDR2 FQGNSA. CDR3 sequence: CASSPTGSETQYF. CDR3 in DNA: TGTGCCAGCAGCCCAACAGGGTCAGAGACCCAGTACTTC.

The chain links TRBV5-8 to TRBJ2-4; 9 nucleotides match TRBD1. The CDR3 has 16 residues. Germline CDR1 reads SGHTS; CDR2 reads YDEGEE. Losses at the gene ends were 3 bases for V and 0 bases for J; bases not matched to a gene: 4. The chain's CDR3 is CASSWDRVLAKNIQYF. In DNA form, the CDR3 reads TGTGCCAGCAGCTGGGACAGGGTACTAGCCAAAAACATTCAGTACTTC.

A single count supports this clone. The chain is built from TRBV5-8 and TRBJ1-5; no firm D call. The CDR3 has 15 residues. With 3 bases removed from V and 6 bases from J, the gap between germline ends came to 16 bases. The germline V gene has CDR1 SGHTS and CDR2 YDEGEE. The CDR3 DNA reads as TGTGCCAGCAGCTCCTACAACCCTGGGCGTCAGCCCCAGCATTTT. It specifies CASSSYNPGRQPQHF.

The genes are TRBV5-1 and TRBJ1-1; D remains unclear. CDR1 SGHRS and CDR2 YFSETQ come from the germline V gene. Trimming took off 1 base at V and 1 base at J, with 11 bases between the two ends. The CDR3 contains 15 residues. The CDR3 region is CASSLSLGQNTEAFF. For the CDR3, the DNA is TGCGCCAGCAGCTTGAGTTTGGGCCAGAACACTGAAGCTTTCTTT.

The rearrangement joins TRBV18 to TRBJ2-7; 13 nucleotides match TRBD2. CDR1 and CDR2 from the germline V gene are KGHSH and LQKENI. V was clipped by 4 bases and J by 6 bases; unmatched bases: 3. The CDR3 totals 14 residues. The CDR3 here is CASSQGTSGTEQYF. Written as DNA, the CDR3 is TGTGCCAGCTCACAAGGGACTAGCGGGACCGAGCAGTACTTC.

This sequence joins TRBV5-6 and TRBJ2-7, with TRBD2 identical over 13 bases. The length of the CDR3 is 16 residues. The germline CDR1 and CDR2 sequences are SGHDT and YYEEEE. V lost 4 bases, J lost 6 bases, and 10 bases stayed unmatched. Here the CDR3 DNA reads TGTGCCAGCAGCGGCGGACTAGCGGGAGTAGCCGGCGAGCAGTACTTC. Amino acid sequence: CASSGGLAGVAGEQYF.

V and J are TRBV7-2 and TRBJ2-5; D is undetermined. V lost 1 base to trimming and J lost 5 bases, with 11 bases between them. The CDR3 runs 14 residues. Germline V lookup: CDR1 SGHTA, CDR2 FQGNSA. Here the CDR3 DNA reads TGTGCCAGCAGCTTAGATCAGAACGGGGAGACCCAGTACTTC. This codes for CASSLDQNGETQYF.

The CDR3 DNA reads TGTGCCAGCAGCGCCTGGGGGACAGGCTCCTACGAGCAGTACTTC. Its protein is CASSAWGTGSYEQYF. The rearrangement joins TRBV9 to TRBJ2-7; 8 bases align to TRBD1. The CDR3 spans 15 residues. Losses at the gene ends were 3 bases for V and 0 bases for J; bases not matched to a gene: 5. The germline gives CDR1 SGDLS, CDR2 YYNGEE.

The chain employs TRBV14 and TRBJ1-2, with 7 nucleotides matching TRBD1. The CDR3 runs 16 residues. Germline trimming cut 4 bases from V and 5 bases from J; bases unmatched to any gene: 13. The germline V gene has CDR1 SGHDN and CDR2 FVKESK. The CDR3 nucleotides read TGTGCCAGCAGCCCTCGGGGGACAGTGACGACGTATGGCTACACCTTC. Translating gives CASSPRGTVTTYGYTF.

The table lists this clone with a few counts. The J gene is TRBJ1-3, the V gene TRBV4-3; 7 bases agree with TRBD1. With 2 bases clipped from V and 7 bases from J, the junction kept 5 bases outside the gene matches. Germline V gene data show CDR1 as LGHNA and CDR2 as YSLEER. The CDR3 is 14 residues long. CDR3 loop: CASSQSDRANTIYF. Written as DNA, the CDR3 is TGCGCCAGCAGCCAATCAGACAGGGCCAACACCATATATTTT.

The chain uses TRBV19 and TRBJ2-6; the match to TRBD1 covers 9 bases. The CDR3 is made up of 20 amino acids. Germline CDR1 LNHDA, CDR2 SQIVND (reference sequence). Trimming cost V 6 bases and J 3 bases; bases outside gene matches: 18. As DNA, the CDR3 is TGTGCCAGTAGCCAAAGCCTCCGGAGAACAGGGGGCAGTGGGGCCAACGTCCTGACTTTC. Protein: CASSQSLRRTGGSGANVLTF.

J is TRBJ2-7 and V is TRBV14; the match to TRBD2 covers 8 bases. The length of the CDR3 is 17 residues. Germline V lookup: CDR1 SGHDN, CDR2 FVKESK. The J segment lost 3 bases and the V segment lost 3 bases, leaving 13 bases of the junction unmatched. Here the CDR3 reads CASSQGLGRGLDYEQYF. In DNA form, the CDR3 reads TGTGCCAGCAGCCAGGGACTAGGGCGAGGTTTGGACTACGAGCAGTACTTC.